This T cell receptor (beta chain) stems from a study of blood T cell repertoires in COVID-19. Background on the study: Sources were T cells, B-cell-depleted T cells, or PBMCs; the material itself was cDNA or gDNA.

Method: immunoSEQ multiplex PCR; TCRdb's copy keeps in-frame clones and lacks some. The table has hundreds of thousands of clones, 80% to 85% seen once. V lost 3 bases and J lost 4, with 10 bases in between. The CDR3 is 15 amino acids. The germline V gene encodes CDR1 LGHDT and CDR2 YNNKEL (reference sequence). The sequenced sample was PBMCs or T cells enriched from blood (not recorded which). The TCR was taken from a woman aged 40-49 years who had recovered from COVID-19. The chain employs TRBV3-1 (or the pseudogene TRBV3-2) and TRBJ2-6, with unresolved D. Here the CDR3 reads CASSQPREGANVLTF. The DNA of the CDR3 is TGTGCCAGCAGCCAGCCTAGAGAGGGGGCCAACGTCCTGACTTTC.